This TCR beta chain derives from a study of CD8 T cells in ankylosing spondylitis. Broader study findings: Some of the motif variants had earlier been found in reactive arthritis patients' fluid and blood. Several highly homologous variants made up a TCR beta motif, and this motif appeared characteristic of ankylosing spondylitis blood. With a CD8+ phenotype, disease-linked clones were relatively rare in peripheral blood.

This CDR3 spans 18 amino acids. V gave up 5 bases and J gave up 0 bases; unmatched junction bases: 6. CDR1 is KGHDR, CDR2 SFDVKD, per germline. MiXCR, run by TCRdb on the 5' RACE reads, gives a single entry per CDR3 protein. The sample gives approximately 400,000 distinct CDR3 sequences, roughly a sixth of which show up once; approximately 0.97% is in the top ten. This clonotype was observed a few times. Its cognate antigen is unknown. V usage is TRBV24-1 and J usage is TRBJ2-1, with 13 bases that match TRBD2. The clonotype was recovered from a male donor with ankylosing spondylitis. Sequencing was done on a sample of blood, either unsorted or a sorted T cell fraction (not recorded which). CDR3 protein: CATSGRTSGGSSYNEQFF. CDR3 bases: TGTGCCACCAGTGGAAGGACTAGCGGGGGCAGCTCCTACAATGAGCAGTTCTTC.